The 21 T cell receptor beta chains reported below all come from one sample, sequenced in a study of CD8+ T cells in alopecia areata (dated by TCRdb to the late 2010s). The method behind the library was the immunoSEQ multiplex PCR assay. For TCR sequencing, RNA was extracted from every sample and reverse transcribed into cDNA to serve as template. Entries here come from immuneACCESS through TCRdb and include only in-frame sequences with V and J called. Some clones fail to appear in such tables; in the studies checked, an unresolved V gene covers under half of the shortfall, and the cause of the remainder is unknown. The sample table records about 150,000 clones; roughly 44% of these occur just once. More than 6.5% of the sample rests with the top ten. Sequenced sample: CD4+ T cells sorted from blood. All receptors derive from a human donor with alopecia areata.

The chain carries TRBV10-3 and TRBJ2-3; TRBD1 might be the D (6 bases). The CDR3 is 15 amino acids. Per the germline V gene, CDR1 is ENHRY and CDR2 is SYGVKD. The V gene lost 3 bases and the J gene lost 0 bases, with 10 bases spanning the gap. CDR3 nucleotides: TGTGCCATCAGTGACTACAGGGACAGCACAGATACGCAGTATTTT. Its protein product is CAISDYRDSTDTQYF.

This chain links TRBV30 with TRBJ1-4; D uncertain. CDR3 length equals 11 residues. Between the trimmed V and J ends, which lost 3 bases and 7 bases, there was a span of 6 bases. In germline, CDR1 is GTSNPN, CDR2 SVGIG (reference sequence). The CDR3 loop reads CAWRETEKLFF. For the CDR3, the DNA is TGTGCCTGGAGGGAGACTGAAAAACTGTTTTTT.

The chain is built from TRBV28 and TRBJ2-7, with TRBD2 matching 7 bases. CDR3 length: 13 residues. Germline V gene sequence: CDR1 MDHEN, CDR2 SYDVKM. The J segment lost 6 bases and the V segment lost 7 bases, leaving 9 bases of the junction unmatched. The CDR3, as DNA: TGTGCCAGCAACAGGTGGGGGGGAACCGAGCAGTACTTC. It encodes CASNRWGGTEQYF.

The chain has TRBV29-1 and TRBJ2-1; no clear D. The CDR3 covers 15 residues. Per germline, CDR1 SQVTM and CDR2 ANQGSEA. V lost 4 bases to trimming and J lost 1 base, with 14 bases between them. The CDR3 protein is CSVVPSLPSYNEQFF. The CDR3 bases are TGCAGCGTTGTACCCAGTCTTCCTTCCTACAATGAGCAGTTCTTC.

The chain recombines TRBV6-5 with TRBJ1-2; the D gene is possibly TRBD1 (6 bases). Germline V gene data show CDR1 as MNHEY and CDR2 as SVGAGI. This CDR3 comprises 13 residues. Trimming left V 6 bases short and J 4 bases short, with 12 bases between. CDR3 amino acids: CASRRDKSYGYTF. As DNA, the CDR3 is TGTGCCAGCAGAAGGGACAAATCCTATGGCTACACCTTC.

The genes are TRBV7-6 and TRBJ2-5; D is perhaps TRBD1 or TRBD2 (5 bases each). V lost 2 bases and J lost 4, with 8 bases in between. The CDR3 is made up of 13 amino acids. Per the germline V gene, CDR1 is SGHVS and CDR2 is FNYEAQ. CDR3 loop: CASSLSGTETQYF. Written as DNA, the CDR3 is TGTGCCAGCAGCTTATCAGGGACAGAGACCCAGTACTTC.

V is TRBV30 and J is TRBJ2-3, with no clear D. The V gene lost 2 bases and the J gene lost 2 bases, with 8 bases spanning the gap. CDR1 is GTSNPN, CDR2 SVGIG, per germline (reference sequence). CDR3 length: 13 amino acids. The CDR3 DNA reads as TGTGCCTGGAGTTTTATGGTCACAGATACGCAGTATTTT. It translates to CAWSFMVTDTQYF.

The genes are TRBV6-5 and TRBJ2-1, with D unresolved. Trimming left V 2 bases short and J 3 bases short, with 8 bases between. The CDR3 has 14 amino acids. Per the germline V gene, CDR1 is MNHEY and CDR2 is SVGAGI. CDR3 sequence: CASSYSPYYNEQFF. CDR3 bases: TGTGCCAGCAGTTACAGCCCATACTACAATGAGCAGTTCTTC.

V and J are TRBV29-1 and TRBJ2-5, with D perhaps matching TRBD1 (7 bases). V was trimmed by 8 bases and J by 5 bases, leaving 15 bases between them. The CDR3 length is 12 residues. Germline CDR1 is SQVTM and CDR2 is ANQGSEA. The DNA of the CDR3 is TGCAGCTCCAGGGGGGCCGGCGAGACCCAGTACTTC. The encoded protein is CSSRGAGETQYF.

The CDR3 DNA sequence: TGTGCCAGCAGTTTTGGGAGGGGAGAGACCCAGTACTTC. Translating it yields CASSFGRGETQYF. V gene TRBV27 combines with J gene TRBJ2-5; 7 bases align to TRBD2. CDR1 MNHEY and CDR2 SMNVEV come from the germline V gene (reference sequence). The CDR3 has 13 residues. Trimming cost V 3 bases and J 4 bases; bases outside gene matches: 2.

This chain links TRBV6-1 with TRBJ1-2; 7 nucleotides line up with TRBD1. J gave up 3 bases and V 11 bases, and 3 bases lay outside the gene matches. Germline loops: CDR1 MNHNS, CDR2 SASEGT. This CDR3 has 11 amino acids. The CDR3 DNA follows: TGTGCCGGACAGGTTGACTATGGCTACACCTTC. It is translated as CAGQVDYGYTF.

This clone was picked up a small number of times. The V gene is TRBV7-9, the J gene TRBJ2-3; D is perhaps TRBD1 or TRBD2 (5 bases each). Germline V gives CDR1 SEHNR, CDR2 FQNEAQ (reference sequence). The CDR3 spans 15 residues. Between the trimmed V and J ends, which lost 0 bases and 2 bases, there was a span of 9 bases. The CDR3 nucleotides are TGTGCCAGCAGCTTAGCGGGACGACCCACAGATACGCAGTATTTT. This sequence encodes CASSLAGRPTDTQYF.

The chain uses TRBV19 and TRBJ2-1; TRBD1 matches at 7 bases. Germline-derived CDR1 and CDR2 are LNHDA and SQIVND (reference sequence). V dropped 6 bases and J dropped 9; count of bases not matched to a gene: 11. This CDR3 spans 14 amino acids. This CDR3 is CASRPGQRSSEQFF. Here the CDR3 DNA reads TGTGCCAGTAGGCCGGGACAGCGCTCAAGTGAGCAGTTCTTC.

This chain links TRBV9 with TRBJ2-7; D is possibly TRBD2 (6 bases). Germline V lookup: CDR1 SGDLS, CDR2 YYNGEE. CDR3 size: 14 residues. Trimming took off 4 bases at V and 4 bases at J, with 15 bases between the two ends. The CDR3 sequence is CASSTYGSAYEQYF. The CDR3 coding sequence is TGTGCCAGCAGCACCTACGGGAGTGCTTACGAGCAGTACTTC.

The rearrangement links TRBV30 to TRBJ2-2; 8 nucleotides align to TRBD1. Per the germline V gene, CDR1 is GTSNPN and CDR2 is SVGIG (reference sequence). CDR3 size: 15 residues. Unmatched junction bases numbered 10, after V lost 6 bases and J lost 4 bases. CDR3 in amino acids: CACLRQGRVTGELFF. DNA of the CDR3: TGTGCCTGTCTCCGACAGGGGCGAGTCACCGGGGAGCTGTTTTTT.

The rearrangement joins TRBV19 to TRBJ2-3; no definite D call. In germline, CDR1 is LNHDA, CDR2 SQIVND (reference sequence). V was pared by 4 bases and J by 2 bases, with 4 bases between. This CDR3 has 12 amino acids. The CDR3 DNA follows: TGTGCCAGTAGTACGACCACAGATACGCAGTATTTT. Its protein is CASSTTTDTQYF.

This chain links TRBV11-3 with TRBJ2-5; the match to TRBD2 covers 8 bases. Germline V lookup: CDR1 SGHNT, CDR2 YENEEA. The CDR3 covers 16 residues. V was pared by 1 base and J by 4 bases, with 8 bases of the junction left unmatched. The CDR3 nucleotides are TGTGCCAGCAGCTTAGGACCCCAGGCGGGAGGAGAGACCCAGTACTTC. Its translation: CASSLGPQAGGETQYF. Full variable domain (remainder filled in from reference TRBV11-3 and TRBJ2-5): EAGVVQSPRYKIIEKKQPVAFWCNPISGHNTLYWYLQNLGQGPELLIRYENEEAVDDSQLPKDRFSAERLKGVDSTLKIQPAELGDSAVYLCASSLGPQAGGETQYFGPGTRLLVL.

This clone occurred a few times. V usage is TRBV28 and J usage is TRBJ2-3; 8 bases map to TRBD2. V shed 5 bases, J shed 1 base, and the junction held 5 bases outside the gene matches. The CDR3 is 15 residues long. CDR1 and CDR2 (germline): MDHEN, SYDVKM. The CDR3 DNA reads as TGTGCCAGCAGTGGCAGCGGGAGAGGCACAGATACGCAGTATTTT. As protein: CASSGSGRGTDTQYF.

This clone was counted only a few times. The chain employs TRBV7-8 and TRBJ1-5, with 8 bases lining up with TRBD1. The CDR3 extends over 18 amino acids. Germline V gene lookup returns CDR1 SGHVS and CDR2 FQNEAQ. V gave up 1 base and J gave up 0 bases; unmatched junction bases: 8. The CDR3 nucleotides are TGTGCCAGCAGCTTAGTAAGGACAGGGCTGTATAGCAATCAGCCCCAGCATTTT. Translated: CASSLVRTGLYSNQPQHF.

The table lists this clone with a count of one. The sample carries other DNA sequences with the same CDR3. The chain couples TRBV5-1 to TRBJ2-7; the D is unclear. Germline CDR1 is SGHRS and CDR2 is YFSETQ. V gave up 0 bases and J gave up 3 bases, with 4 bases separating them. The CDR3 consists of 12 residues. The CDR3 here is CASSLGGYEQYF. As DNA, the CDR3 is TGCGCCAGCAGCTTGGGAGGCTACGAGCAGTACTTC.

CDR3 sequence: CASSQADRNTEAFF. The CDR3 nucleotides are TGCGCCAGCAGCCAAGCGGACAGGAACACTGAAGCTTTCTTT. The rearrangement joins TRBV4-1 to TRBJ1-1; tentative D call: TRBD1 (6 bases). CDR1 is MGHRA and CDR2 is YSYEKL in the germline V gene. This CDR3 contains 14 residues. V was shortened by 1 base and J by 1 base, with 7 bases between the two germline ends.